Listed here are 21 T cell receptor beta chains from one sample, sequenced in a study of blood T cell repertoires in COVID-19. The data were produced by immunoSEQ multiplex PCR, yet TCRdb's version contains in-frame clones alone and is incomplete. The data contain more than 300,000 clones, around 90% of them singletons. The sample taken for sequencing was PBMCs or T cells enriched from blood (not recorded which). These receptors originate from a woman under 30 who had recovered from COVID-19.

The V and J genes are TRBV20-1 and TRBJ1-1; maybe TRBD1 (6 bases). The CDR3 runs to 8 residues. Germline assignment: CDR1 DFQATT and CDR2 SNEGSKA (reference sequence). The CDR3 region has the DNA TGCAAACAGGGTGTTGCTTTCTTT. This encodes CKQGVAFF.

This clone was seen only a few times. J is TRBJ1-5 and V is TRBV4-2; D gene uncertain. The V end lost 3 bases, the J end lost 1 base, and 10 bases lay between the germline ends. Germline CDR1 and CDR2: LGHNA and YNFKEQ. The CDR3 extends over 15 amino acids. The CDR3 nucleotides are TGTGCCAGCAGCCAGGCCATTTTGAGCAATCAGCCCCAGCATTTT. It translates to CASSQAILSNQPQHF.

As to this clone: The sample has other DNA sequences that encode this CDR3 too. The gene calls are TRBV3-1 (or the pseudogene TRBV3-2) and TRBJ1-6; D might be TRBD1 (6 bases). CDR3 length equals 14 residues. In germline, CDR1 is LGHDT, CDR2 YNNKEL (reference sequence). The V and J ends lost 2 bases and 6 bases respectively, with 8 bases between them. In DNA form, the CDR3 reads TGTGCCAGCAGCCAACAGGGGTCTAATTCACCCCTCCACTTT. This encodes CASSQQGSNSPLHF.

The rearrangement joins TRBV10-3 to TRBJ2-3; TRBD2 might be the D (5 bases). Trimming cost V 10 bases and J 3 bases, with 11 bases left between them. CDR1 ENHRY and CDR2 SYGVKD come from the germline V gene. This CDR3 spans 12 amino acids. The CDR3 sequence is CATRPGTDTQYF. The CDR3 DNA follows: TGTGCCACTCGGCCGGGGACAGATACGCAGTATTTT.

This clone was observed a handful of times. The chain combines TRBV27 with TRBJ1-5; 8 bases are a match to TRBD1. The V gene end was trimmed by 5 bases and the J gene end by 5 bases; junction bases not matched to a gene: 8. This CDR3 is built from 15 residues. Per germline, CDR1 MNHEY and CDR2 SMNVEV (reference sequence). The CDR3 sequence is CASSLGQGGDQPQHF. The CDR3 nucleotides read TGTGCCAGCAGTCTAGGACAGGGAGGGGATCAGCCCCAGCATTTT.

The chain uses TRBV9 and TRBJ2-1, with a tentative D call TRBD1 (6 bases). The CDR3 runs to 15 residues. The germline CDR1 and CDR2 sequences are SGDLS and YYNGEE. The V end was cut by 0 bases, the J end by 2 bases, with 9 bases between. The CDR3 region is CASSVEKGAYNEQFF. The CDR3 bases are TGTGCCAGCAGCGTAGAGAAGGGGGCCTACAATGAGCAGTTCTTC.

The V and J genes are TRBV2 and TRBJ2-7, with 8 bases identical to TRBD1. J was trimmed by 2 bases and V by 8 bases; bases with no gene match: 5. This CDR3 contains 13 residues. In germline, CDR1 is SNHLY, CDR2 FYNNEI. CDR3 coding DNA: TGTGCCAGCGGATTACAGGGGGCCTACGAGCAGTACTTC. This sequence encodes CASGLQGAYEQYF.

This chain links TRBV18 with TRBJ2-7, with D possibly being TRBD1 (6 bases). This CDR3 is built from 13 residues. V shed 2 bases and J shed 3 bases, with 8 bases lying between them. Germline CDR1 KGHSH, CDR2 LQKENI. Here the CDR3 reads CASSPGTHYEQYF. As DNA, the CDR3 is TGTGCCAGCTCACCAGGGACACACTACGAGCAGTACTTC.

The J gene is TRBJ1-2, the V gene TRBV14; a weak D match, TRBD1 (6 bases). The CDR3 contains 16 residues. The V and J ends lost 4 bases and 3 bases respectively, with 18 bases between them. Germline CDR1 SGHDN, CDR2 FVKESK. CDR3 region: CASSPKMYRVDYGYTF. CDR3 bases: TGTGCCAGCAGCCCTAAAATGTACAGGGTGGACTATGGCTACACCTTC.

The rearrangement joins TRBV7-9 to TRBJ1-2, with D perhaps matching TRBD1 (5 bases). The CDR3 has 15 amino acids. V lost 5 bases, J lost 2 bases, and 15 bases lay in between. Germline CDR1 is SEHNR and CDR2 is FQNEAQ (reference sequence). The DNA for the CDR3 is TGTGCCAGCAGCGCCCTGGGGGGACCGAACTATGGCTACACCTTC. Its translation: CASSALGGPNYGYTF.

The chain carries TRBV30 and TRBJ1-2, with 7 bases identical to TRBD1. The CDR3 contains 13 residues. J lost 4 bases, V lost 0 bases, and 2 bases had no gene match. Germline lookup yields CDR1 GTSNPN and CDR2 SVGIG (reference sequence). This chain's CDR3 is CAWSVGDSYGYTF. The CDR3 DNA is TGTGCCTGGAGTGTAGGGGACAGCTATGGCTACACCTTC.

The chain combines TRBV9 with TRBJ2-1; 8 bases are a match to TRBD2. This CDR3 is 12 amino acids long. The germline CDR1 and CDR2 sequences are SGDLS and YYNGEE. V lost 4 bases to trimming and J lost 9 bases; unmatched junction nucleotides: 3. The CDR3 here is CASSREGVEQFF. The CDR3 nucleotides are TGTGCCAGCAGCCGGGAGGGGGTTGAGCAGTTCTTC.

The V call is TRBV5-1, the J call TRBJ1-3; D gene unclear. Germline loops: CDR1 SGHRS, CDR2 YFSETQ. The CDR3 is 17 residues long. V lost 2 bases, J lost 0 bases, and 15 bases lay in between. CDR3 sequence reads: CASSFGGGSSSGNTIYF. DNA of the CDR3: TGCGCCAGCAGCTTTGGAGGAGGGAGCAGCTCTGGAAACACCATATATTTT.

The gene calls are TRBV2 and TRBJ1-1, with a tentative D call TRBD1 (5 bases). This CDR3 has 13 amino acids. Germline CDR1 and CDR2: SNHLY and FYNNEI. V lost 6 bases to trimming and J lost 5 bases, with 13 bases between them. CDR3 in amino acids: CASRSAQGTEAFF. CDR3 sequence (DNA): TGTGCCAGCAGATCCGCTCAGGGAACTGAAGCTTTCTTT.

The chain employs TRBV9 and TRBJ2-3, with 8 bases that match TRBD2. The CDR3 has 17 residues. Germline CDR1 is SGDLS and CDR2 is YYNGEE. Trimming took 2 bases from V and 2 from J; bases not matched to a gene: 10. Written as DNA, the CDR3 is TGTGCCAGCAGCGTGATTGCGGGGGGTCTTCACACAGATACGCAGTATTTT. Its protein is CASSVIAGGLHTDTQYF. Full variable domain (remainder filled in from reference TRBV9 and TRBJ2-3): DSGVTQTPKHLITATGQRVTLRCSPRSGDLSVYWYQQSLDQGLQFLIQYYNGEERAKGNILERFSAQQFPDLHSELNLSSLELGDSALYFCASSVIAGGLHTDTQYFGPGTRLTVL.

The chain has TRBV6-1 and TRBJ1-2, with D maybe TRBD1 (6 bases). The germline V gene encodes CDR1 MNHNS and CDR2 SASEGT. V shed 3 bases and J shed 2 bases, with 13 bases lying between them. This CDR3 region has 15 residues. CDR3 in amino acids: CASSDAGVTNYGYTF. The CDR3 DNA sequence: TGTGCCAGCAGTGACGCAGGGGTGACCAACTATGGCTACACCTTC.

This rearrangement joins TRBV19 to TRBJ2-2, with a tentative D call TRBD1 (5 bases). CDR3 length equals 14 residues. V lost 1 base and J lost 7, with 10 bases in between. The germline gives CDR1 LNHDA, CDR2 SQIVND (reference sequence). CDR3 bases: TGTGCCAGTAGTATAGGACAGCCGGGCGGGGAGCTGTTTTTT. Protein product: CASSIGQPGGELFF.

V is TRBV4-3 and J is TRBJ2-2; D is unresolved. The CDR3 length is 15 residues. Germline V lookup: CDR1 LGHNA, CDR2 YSLEER. V lost 0 bases, J lost 5 bases, and 10 bases lay in between. CDR3 amino acids: CASSQETGRTGELFF. The CDR3 bases are TGCGCCAGCAGCCAAGAAACGGGTCGTACCGGGGAGCTGTTTTTT.

This chain links TRBV7-9 with TRBJ1-1; 11 bases are a match to TRBD1. Unmatched junction bases numbered 9, after V lost 5 bases and J lost 7 bases. The CDR3 is 15 residues long. Germline loops: CDR1 SEHNR, CDR2 FQNEAQ (reference sequence). The CDR3 protein is CASSPGTGGRVEAFF. CDR3 DNA sequence: TGTGCCAGCAGCCCGGGGACAGGGGGTCGGGTTGAAGCTTTCTTT.

The chain combines TRBV18 with TRBJ2-5; D is possibly TRBD1 (6 bases). There are 13 residues in the CDR3. Trimming shortened V by 6 bases and J by 5 bases, and 13 bases separated the two germline ends. CDR1 and CDR2 (germline): KGHSH, LQKENI. The CDR3 DNA reads as TGTGCCAGCTCGACTCAGGGGAGCGAGACCCAGTACTTC. Its translation: CASSTQGSETQYF.

This clone was picked up one time. The V call is TRBV3-1 (or the pseudogene TRBV3-2), the J call TRBJ1-2; D call uncertain. Between the trimmed V and J ends, which lost 0 bases and 4 bases, there was a span of 3 bases. The germline V gene has CDR1 LGHDT and CDR2 YNNKEL (reference sequence). The CDR3 is 12 residues long. In DNA form, the CDR3 reads TGTGCCAGCAGCCAAGAAGCCTATGGCTACACCTTC. This codes for CASSQEAYGYTF.